This entry lists 10 T cell receptor beta chains sequenced from one sample in a study of cytomegalovirus exposure and HLA in healthy donors. The primer mix had 60 Vbeta and 13 Jbeta primers. This table comes from immunoSEQ multiplex PCR, and its TCRdb copy is limited to in-frame clones, with some not included. Counted here are about 150,000 clones, about three quarters occurring once; the ten biggest clones make up over 1.3%. Input material: PBMCs. These TCRs come from a man aged 18 to 30 in good health and CMV-seronegative.

The chain has TRBV6-4 and TRBJ1-1; TRBD1 might be the D (5 bases). The V gene lost 9 bases and the J gene lost 11 bases, with 19 bases spanning the gap. The CDR3 contains 12 residues. CDR1 and CDR2 from the germline V gene are MRHNA and SNTAGT. CDR3 sequence: CARITGTLGAFF. The DNA for the CDR3 is TGTGCCAGGATTACCGGGACTCTTGGGGCTTTCTTT.

V and J are TRBV7-9 and TRBJ2-7; TRBD2 is a possible D gene (6 bases). This CDR3 has 14 residues. Trimming took off 4 bases at V and 2 bases at J, with 12 bases between the two ends. Germline CDR1 reads SEHNR; CDR2 reads FQNEAQ (reference sequence). The chain's CDR3 is CASSWAGKPYEQYF. CDR3 nucleotides: TGTGCCAGCAGCTGGGCGGGGAAACCCTACGAGCAGTACTTC.

This clone was recorded only once. V is TRBV28 and J is TRBJ2-7; TRBD1 might be the D (6 bases). Trimming took off 3 bases at V and 3 bases at J, with 9 bases between the two ends. CDR3 length equals 13 residues. Germline assignment: CDR1 MDHEN and CDR2 SYDVKM. This chain's CDR3 is CASSFQGLYEQYF. The CDR3 nucleotides read TGTGCCAGCAGTTTTCAGGGGCTCTACGAGCAGTACTTC. Full variable domain (remainder filled in from reference TRBV28 and TRBJ2-7): DVKVTQSSRYLVKRTGEKVFLECVQDMDHENMFWYRQDPGLGLRLIYFSYDVKMKEKGDIPEGYSVSREKKERFSLILESASTNQTSMYLCASSFQGLYEQYFGPGTRLTVT.

This sequence joins TRBV12-2 and TRBJ2-7; the DNA was not used to check the table's D call, TRBD1. TRBV12-2 is classified as a pseudogene. The CDR3 runs 18 residues. The CDR3 DNA follows: TGTGCAAGTCGCTTAGTAAAGGGGGCGGATTATCCTCCCTACGAGCAGTACTTC. Translating gives CASRLVKGADYPPYEQYF.

J is TRBJ1-3 and V is TRBV19; 8 nucleotides agree with TRBD1. The V gene end was trimmed by 7 bases and the J gene end by 4 bases; junction bases not matched to a gene: 3. The CDR3 is 13 residues long. The germline V gene has CDR1 LNHDA and CDR2 SQIVND (reference sequence). The CDR3 region is CASTTGAGNTIYF. The CDR3 DNA follows: TGTGCCAGTACGACAGGGGCAGGAAACACCATATATTTT.

This clone occurred a few times. The chain joins TRBV5-5 to TRBJ1-4; no reliable D call. The CDR3 is 16 residues long. The V end lost 1 base, the J end lost 8 bases, and 18 bases lay between the germline ends. CDR1 is SGHKS, CDR2 YYEKEE, per germline (reference sequence). CDR3: CASSLWRGWLEEKLFF. For the CDR3, the DNA is TGTGCCAGCAGCTTGTGGCGGGGTTGGCTGGAAGAAAAACTGTTTTTT.

V and J are TRBV2 and TRBJ2-7, with D uncertain. The length of the CDR3 is 11 residues. CDR1 and CDR2 (germline): SNHLY, FYNNEI. Trimming stripped 7 bases from V and 7 bases from J, with 11 bases between. CDR3: CASTMGLEQYF. Here the CDR3 DNA reads TGTGCCAGCACCATGGGCTTAGAGCAGTACTTC.

This clone has just one count. The V gene is TRBV18, the J gene TRBJ2-3; TRBD2 matches 16 bases. The CDR3 runs to 18 residues. The junction had 5 bases not matched to a gene; V was cut back by 3 bases and J by 2 bases. CDR1 is KGHSH and CDR2 is LQKENI in the germline V gene. CDR3 sequence reads: CASSPGLAGGRNTDTQYF. The CDR3 DNA follows: TGTGCCAGCTCACCGGGACTAGCGGGAGGGCGGAACACAGATACGCAGTATTTT.

The rearrangement uses TRBV6-6 and TRBJ1-3; no reliable D call. Germline CDR1 MNHNY, CDR2 SVGAGI (reference sequence). The CDR3 length is 14 residues. Deletions cut 0 bases from V and 7 bases from J, with 10 bases between. The CDR3 nucleotides read TGTGCCAGCAGTTACTCGGAGACCCTGAACACCATATATTTT. It specifies CASSYSETLNTIYF.

V gene TRBV9 combines with J gene TRBJ2-1; 10 bases agree with TRBD2. This CDR3 has 18 amino acids. CDR1 is SGDLS and CDR2 is YYNGEE in the germline V gene. Unmatched junction bases numbered 11, after V lost 0 bases and J lost 5 bases. CDR3 amino acids: CASSVGLAGEKMDNEQFF. The CDR3 DNA follows: TGTGCCAGCAGCGTAGGGCTAGCGGGAGAAAAAATGGACAATGAGCAGTTCTTC.